Listed here are 27 T cell receptor beta chains from one sample, sequenced in a study of human T cells and chemical hapten exposure. TCRdb reprocessed the RACE reads via MiXCR and lists one record per CDR3 protein. Among tens of thousands of distinct CDR3 sequences listed, around 7.8% were seen once. Regarding time point: patch test 1, 2 weeks after DPC sensitization. Treatment indicated: therapeutic diphenylcyclopropenone sensitization with weekly scalp DPC. The sequenced sample was whole blood, obtained in connection with sensitization to the hapten diphenylcyclopropenone (DPC). These receptors were taken from a woman younger than 45 with alopecia areata. Some clones in this sample may be carry-over from other donors' samples.

This clonotype has a handful of counts. The chain is built from TRBV6-5 and TRBJ1-2, with D perhaps TRBD1 (5 bases). CDR1 MNHEY and CDR2 SVGAGI come from the germline V gene. Trimming removed 6 bases at V and 6 bases at J, with 17 bases between. The CDR3 contains 14 residues. The CDR3 is CASRGGAVGHGYTF. The CDR3 DNA is TGTGCCAGCAGAGGTGGGGCGGTCGGGCATGGCTACACCTTC.

Only a few counts were recorded for this clonotype. The chain carries TRBV27 and TRBJ2-3; D gene ambiguous. Trimming left V 5 bases short and J 2 bases short, with 8 bases between. CDR3 length: 13 amino acids. Looked up from germline, CDR1 is MNHEY and CDR2 is SMNVEV (reference sequence). CDR3 loop: CASSTGPTDTQYF. CDR3 nucleotides: TGTGCCAGCAGTACTGGGCCCACAGATACGCAGTATTTT.

This clonotype was seen many times. This chain links TRBV12-5 with TRBJ2-7; D is uncertain. Trimming shortened V by 7 bases and J by 7 bases, and 17 bases separated the two germline ends. This CDR3 is built from 13 residues. Germline CDR1 is LGHNT and CDR2 is FRNRAP. The CDR3 DNA follows: TGTGCTAGTGAGGGCCCTATTACTGATGAGCAGTACTTC. Residues: CASEGPITDEQYF.

This clonotype appeared many times. The chain combines TRBV12-3 or TRBV12-4 with TRBJ2-3; D gene uncertain. V was trimmed by 4 bases and J by 2 bases, leaving 7 bases between them. This CDR3 comprises 13 residues. CDR3 coding DNA: TGTGCCAGCAGTTCCTCGAACACAGATACGCAGTATTTT. This translates into CASSSSNTDTQYF.

This clonotype was counted at least ten times. CDR3 nucleotides: TGCAGCGGGCGCCGGGACGAAAACATTCAGTACTTC. Amino acids: CSGRRDENIQYF. The gene calls are TRBV29-1 and TRBJ2-4, with D perhaps assigned TRBD1 or TRBD2 (5 bases each). The CDR3 has 12 residues. The V end was cut by 7 bases, the J end by 5 bases, with 12 bases between. Germline V gene data show CDR1 as SQVTM and CDR2 as ANQGSEA.

This clonotype was found many times. This sequence joins TRBV7-2 and TRBJ2-3; D is unresolved. The CDR3 totals 15 residues. The germline V gene has CDR1 SGHTA and CDR2 FQGNSA. The V end lost 5 bases, the J end lost 0 bases, and 12 bases lay between the germline ends. The CDR3 loop is CASSPNFLSTDTQYF. CDR3 coding DNA: TGTGCCAGCAGCCCCAACTTCCTTAGCACAGATACGCAGTATTTT.

This clonotype was recorded at least ten times. The chain uses TRBV9 and TRBJ1-2, with TRBD1 as a possible D gene (5 bases). Looked up from germline, CDR1 is SGDLS and CDR2 is YYNGEE. The CDR3 is 13 amino acids. V lost 0 bases and J lost 3, with 6 bases in between. The CDR3 region has the DNA TGTGCCAGCAGCGTAGTAGGGGACTATGGCTACACCTTC. It is translated as CASSVVGDYGYTF.

This clonotype was counted many times. The V gene is TRBV5-1, the J gene TRBJ2-1, with 8 bases aligning to TRBD2. This CDR3 region has 15 residues. Per germline, CDR1 SGHRS and CDR2 YFSETQ. V trimming: 5 bases; J trimming: 7 bases; junction bases outside the gene matches: 11. CDR3 DNA: TGCGCCAGCAGGGGTAGCGGGGTTGGAGGAAATGAGCAGTTCTTC. This encodes CASRGSGVGGNEQFF.

This clonotype was seen at least ten times. J is TRBJ2-3 and V is TRBV6-4; D not certain. V gave up 6 bases and J gave up 1 base, with 23 bases separating them. Germline assignment: CDR1 MRHNA and CDR2 SNTAGT. The CDR3 covers 18 residues. The CDR3 reads CASSNLPRTSTGTDTQYF. The CDR3 DNA sequence: TGTGCCAGCAGCAATCTCCCTAGGACCTCAACGGGCACAGATACGCAGTATTTT.

Ten or more counts support this clonotype. The chain is built from TRBV5-6 and TRBJ2-7; no clear D gene. CDR1 is SGHDT and CDR2 is YYEEEE in the germline V gene. This CDR3 spans 16 amino acids. V was pared by 0 bases and J by 3 bases, with 16 bases between. The CDR3 is CASSLARQDPVYEQYF. In DNA form, the CDR3 reads TGTGCCAGCAGCTTGGCCCGCCAGGACCCAGTCTACGAGCAGTACTTC.

This clonotype was seen at least ten times. V usage is TRBV9 and J usage is TRBJ2-1; D is perhaps TRBD2 (5 bases). Germline-derived CDR1 and CDR2 are SGDLS and YYNGEE. V was shortened by 0 bases and J by 5 bases, with 18 bases between the two germline ends. The CDR3 contains 17 residues. As DNA, the CDR3 is TGTGCCAGCAGCGTAGATCGTCGGTGGCGGGCGAACAATGAGCAGTTCTTC. It specifies CASSVDRRWRANNEQFF.

This clonotype appeared many times. The J gene is TRBJ2-5, the V gene TRBV20-1; D uncertain. Germline CDR1 DFQATT, CDR2 SNEGSKA (reference sequence). Trimming pared 0 bases from V and 5 bases from J, leaving 4 bases between. The CDR3 spans 11 residues. The CDR3 sequence is CSARDRETQYF. In DNA form, the CDR3 reads TGCAGTGCTAGAGATCGCGAGACCCAGTACTTC.

The chain carries TRBV12-3 or TRBV12-4 and TRBJ2-2; D is unresolved. V was pared by 5 bases and J by 0 bases, with 10 bases between. CDR3 size: 15 residues. This CDR3 is CASSHHLANTGELFF. DNA of the CDR3: TGTGCCAGCAGTCACCACCTAGCGAACACCGGGGAGCTGTTTTTT.

This clonotype occurred many times. The rearrangement joins TRBV7-2 to TRBJ2-3, with 11 bases aligning to TRBD2. The CDR3 covers 15 residues. Germline CDR1 reads SGHTA; CDR2 reads FQGNSA. Trimming removed 3 bases from V and 3 bases from J; junction bases left unmatched: 2. CDR3: CASSFSGGATDTQYF. The CDR3, as DNA: TGTGCCAGCAGCTTTAGCGGGGGGGCGACAGATACGCAGTATTTT.

The genes are TRBV4-2 and TRBJ2-1, with D unresolved. The CDR3 is made up of 17 amino acids. Trimming stripped 1 base from V and 4 bases from J, with 17 bases between. Germline V CDR1 and CDR2: LGHNA, YNFKEQ. The CDR3 region is CASSQVSGGTSYNEQFF. In nucleotides, the CDR3 is TGTGCCAGCAGCCAAGTCAGTGGCGGAACGAGTTACAATGAGCAGTTCTTC.

This clonotype showed up many times. The chain carries TRBV30 and TRBJ1-6, with unresolved D. Trimming shortened V by 3 bases and J by 9 bases, and 12 bases separated the two germline ends. This CDR3 contains 13 residues. Looked up from germline, CDR1 is GTSNPN and CDR2 is SVGIG (reference sequence). The CDR3 region has the DNA TGTGCCTGGAGGGCCGGTGGTGGTTCACCCCTCCACTTT. This gives the protein CAWRAGGGSPLHF. The full variable domain, with the rest looked up from reference TRBV30 and TRBJ1-6, is SQTIHQWPATLVQPVGSPLSLECTVEGTSNPNLYWYRQAAGRGLQLLFYSVGIGQISSEVPQNLSASRPQDRQFILSSKKLLLSDSGFYLCAWRAGGGSPLHFGNGTRLTVT.

This clonotype was found a few times. V gene TRBV5-1 combines with J gene TRBJ2-3, with D perhaps assigned TRBD1 or TRBD2 (5 bases each). This CDR3 spans 16 amino acids. Germline lookup yields CDR1 SGHRS and CDR2 YFSETQ. Trimming left V 1 base short and J 4 bases short, with 16 bases between. CDR3 loop: CASSLTGRQSADTQYF. CDR3 in DNA: TGCGCCAGCAGCTTGACGGGGAGACAGTCTGCAGATACGCAGTATTTT.

This clonotype was seen only a few times. The genes are TRBV6-5 and TRBJ1-1; D possibly corresponds to TRBD1 (6 bases). V lost 2 bases, J lost 6 bases, and 25 bases lay in between. The CDR3 loop spans 18 amino acids. Per the germline V gene, CDR1 is MNHEY and CDR2 is SVGAGI. Here the CDR3 reads CASSYAGAGAHRGPEAFF. CDR3 coding DNA: TGTGCCAGCAGTTACGCCGGGGCAGGGGCACACAGAGGTCCTGAAGCTTTCTTT.

This clonotype was counted many times. The rearrangement joins TRBV7-9 to TRBJ1-6; TRBD1 aligns across 8 bases. Per germline, CDR1 SEHNR and CDR2 FQNEAQ (reference sequence). CDR3 length equals 14 residues. Trimming cost V 3 bases and J 7 bases; bases outside gene matches: 2. CDR3 in amino acids: CASSFGTGNSPLHF. Here the CDR3 DNA reads TGTGCCAGCAGCTTCGGGACAGGAAATTCACCCCTCCACTTT. Looking up the rest from reference TRBV7-9 and TRBJ1-6 gives the full variable domain: DTGVSQNPRHKITKRGQNVTFRCDPISEHNRLYWYRQTLGQGPEFLTYFQNEAQLEKSRLLSDRFSAERPKGSFSTLEIQRTEQGDSAMYLCASSFGTGNSPLHFGNGTRLTVT.

This clonotype was recorded at least ten times. The chain carries TRBV10-1 and TRBJ2-7; 9 positions match TRBD1. This CDR3 has 15 amino acids. Germline V gene lookup returns CDR1 WNHNN and CDR2 SYGVQD (reference sequence). J gave up 0 bases and V 10 bases, and 10 bases lay outside the gene matches. The CDR3 spells CATASGTGSSYEQYF. The CDR3 DNA is TGCGCCACCGCCTCCGGGACAGGGAGCTCCTACGAGCAGTACTTC.

Many counts were recorded for this clonotype. This chain uses TRBV4-1 with TRBJ2-3; 7 positions agree with TRBD1. The CDR3 consists of 16 residues. CDR1 MGHRA and CDR2 YSYEKL come from the germline V gene. V lost 6 bases, J lost 0 bases, and 9 bases stayed unmatched. CDR3: CASRQPGQRSTDTQYF. In nucleotides, the CDR3 is TGCGCCAGCAGGCAACCGGGACAGAGAAGCACAGATACGCAGTATTTT.

This clonotype showed up just a few times. This chain links TRBV12-3 or TRBV12-4 with TRBJ1-4; 7 positions match TRBD1. CDR3 length: 22 residues. The V gene end was trimmed by 5 bases and the J gene end by 8 bases; junction bases not matched to a gene: 32. The CDR3 bases are TGTGCCAGCAGTCCTGACAGGGTGAGGTTAAACGCCTTGGGGCGCCCCGGGGAAAAACTGTTTTTT. It translates to CASSPDRVRLNALGRPGEKLFF.

The chain combines TRBV2 with TRBJ1-2; D gene ambiguous. V was shortened by 6 bases and J by 3 bases, with 14 bases between the two germline ends. The V gene's germline CDR1 is SNHLY and CDR2 FYNNEI. This CDR3 has 14 residues. The CDR3 loop is CASSPGPQDYGYTF. CDR3 DNA: TGTGCCAGCAGCCCTGGCCCCCAGGACTATGGCTACACCTTC.

The rearrangement joins TRBV9 to TRBJ1-6; D is perhaps TRBD1 (5 bases). V lost 4 bases and J lost 11, with 16 bases in between. There are 14 residues in the CDR3. Germline assignment: CDR1 SGDLS and CDR2 YYNGEE. The CDR3 protein is CASSPGDGRTPLHF. The CDR3 DNA is TGTGCCAGCAGCCCGGGGGACGGCCGGACACCCCTCCACTTT. The full variable domain, rest sourced from reference TRBV9 and TRBJ1-6, is DSGVTQTPKHLITATGQRVTLRCSPRSGDLSVYWYQQSLDQGLQFLIQYYNGEERAKGNILERFSAQQFPDLHSELNLSSLELGDSALYFCASSPGDGRTPLHFGNGTRLTVT.

This clonotype came up a few times. The chain has TRBV7-2 and TRBJ1-1; D may be TRBD1 (6 bases). Looked up from germline, CDR1 is SGHTA and CDR2 is FQGNSA. V shed 5 bases and J shed 5 bases, with 15 bases lying between them. This CDR3 is 14 amino acids long. CDR3 sequence (DNA): TGTGCCAGCAGCCCACAGGGTGGGAGGACTGAAGCTTTCTTT. The encoded protein is CASSPQGGRTEAFF.

This clonotype was observed many times. This chain's CDR3 is CASSYYNSPLHF. Here the CDR3 DNA reads TGTGCCAGCAGTTACTATAATTCACCCCTCCACTTT. This rearrangement joins TRBV6-1 to TRBJ1-6; D is ambiguous. The ends were cut back, 5 bases at V and 3 bases at J, with 2 bases in the middle. This CDR3 comprises 12 residues. Looked up from germline, CDR1 is MNHNS and CDR2 is SASEGT.

This clonotype occurred many times. This chain links TRBV12-3 or TRBV12-4 with TRBJ2-3; TRBD2 agrees at 7 bases. This CDR3 comprises 16 residues. V gave up 7 bases and J gave up 2 bases; unmatched junction bases: 12. The CDR3 DNA reads as TGTGCCAGCACTGGTAGAGGAGCGGGGCCCACAGATACGCAGTATTTT. It encodes CASTGRGAGPTDTQYF.